The 12 T cell receptor beta chains listed next were all sequenced from one sample in a study of blood T cell repertoires in COVID-19 (dated by TCRdb to 2020 to 2021). The library came from the immunoSEQ multiplex PCR assay. Sourced from immuneACCESS, this table was stored by TCRdb with only in-frame sequences that have V and J called. A share of the clones is absent; for the studies checked, an unresolved V gene accounts for under half, and the remainder has no known explanation. This sample comprises tens of thousands of clones, roughly 87% of them detected only once. Jointly, the top ten make up 9.9% of the sample. Sample: peripheral blood. The receptors stem from a human donor in a cohort sampled during active COVID-19.

The chain combines TRBV5-4 with TRBJ2-1; tentatively, D is TRBD1 (6 bases). Germline CDR1 SGHNT, CDR2 YYREEE (reference sequence). The CDR3 loop spans 13 amino acids. V lost 0 bases and J 16 bases, leaving 17 bases between the germline ends. CDR3 DNA: TGTGCCAGCAGCTTGGCTGGGTCTGGGGGCGGTTTCTTC. Its translation: CASSLAGSGGGFF.

Written as DNA, the CDR3 is TGTGCCAGCAGCTTAGGGCGGGGCCCCTACGAGCAGTACTTC. It yields the protein CASSLGRGPYEQYF. The chain combines TRBV7-2 with TRBJ2-7; TRBD2 is a possible D gene (6 bases). Germline values: CDR1 SGHTA, CDR2 FQGNSA. The CDR3 length is 14 residues. The V and J ends lost 1 base and 2 bases respectively, with 9 bases between them.

This chain connects TRBV20-1 to TRBJ2-3; 7 bases line up with TRBD1. The CDR3 has 16 amino acids. Germline CDR1 is DFQATT and CDR2 is SNEGSKA (reference sequence). The V and J ends lost 3 bases and 0 bases, in that order; junction bases with no gene match: 9. The CDR3 DNA reads as TGCAGTGCTAGTGACCGACAGGGAAGTAGCACAGATACGCAGTATTTT. Protein product: CSASDRQGSSTDTQYF.

The chain is built from TRBV6-2 or TRBV6-3 and TRBJ2-5, with 11 nucleotides matching TRBD1. Trimming at V came to 4 bases and at J to 5 bases, leaving 9 bases not matched to a gene. The CDR3 has 16 residues. Germline CDR1 and CDR2: MNHEY and SVGEGT. The CDR3 reads CASSSGQGAQGETQYF. In DNA form, the CDR3 reads TGTGCCAGCAGTTCTGGACAGGGGGCCCAGGGGGAGACCCAGTACTTC.

The chain is built from TRBV27 and TRBJ2-7; 9 positions match TRBD1. The CDR3 is made up of 16 amino acids. Trimming at V came to 5 bases and at J to 3 bases, leaving 11 bases not matched to a gene. Germline CDR1 MNHEY, CDR2 SMNVEV (reference sequence). The CDR3 DNA is TGTGCCAGCAGTCCCCGGGACAGGGTGAAATTCTACGAGCAGTACTTC. This translates into CASSPRDRVKFYEQYF.

The chain is built from TRBV11-3 and TRBJ1-3; no definite D call. Per germline, CDR1 SGHNT and CDR2 YENEEA. The CDR3 spans 13 residues. Trimming shortened V by 3 bases and J by 3 bases, and 6 bases separated the two germline ends. CDR3 protein: CASSFSGGNTIYF. CDR3 nucleotide sequence: TGTGCCAGCAGCTTCTCCGGTGGAAACACCATATATTTT.

The CDR3 sequence: CASSSHRGRGQETQYF. The CDR3 DNA follows: TGTGCCAGCAGCTCCCACCGGGGGAGGGGTCAAGAGACCCAGTACTTC. J is TRBJ2-5 and V is TRBV5-4; 7 bases agree with TRBD2. The CDR3 is 16 residues long. V gave up 3 bases and J gave up 2 bases; unmatched junction bases: 10. Germline values: CDR1 SGHNT, CDR2 YYREEE (reference sequence). The variable domain in full, completed from reference TRBV5-4 and TRBJ2-5, reads ETGVTQSPTHLIKTRGQQVTLRCSSQSGHNTVSWYQQALGQGPQFIFQYYREEENGRGNFPPRFSGLQFPNYSSELNVNALELDDSALYLCASSSHRGRGQETQYFGPGTRLLVL.

This clone was found once. The rearrangement joins TRBV7-9 to TRBJ2-5; 7 bases are a match to TRBD1. CDR3 length: 14 amino acids. V dropped 4 bases and J dropped 1; count of bases not matched to a gene: 3. CDR1 is SEHNR, CDR2 FQNEAQ, per germline (reference sequence). The CDR3 reads CASSSGQFQETQYF. CDR3 bases: TGTGCCAGCAGCTCGGGACAGTTCCAAGAGACCCAGTACTTC.

V gene TRBV7-9 combines with J gene TRBJ2-3; no definite D call. The V gene lost 2 bases and the J gene lost 5 bases, with 8 bases spanning the gap. The CDR3 covers 13 residues. Germline V CDR1 and CDR2: SEHNR, FQNEAQ (reference sequence). The CDR3 protein is CASSLMIEDTQYF. In nucleotides, the CDR3 is TGTGCCAGCAGCTTAATGATAGAAGATACGCAGTATTTT. The whole variable domain, filled in from reference TRBV7-9 and TRBJ2-3, reads DTGVSQNPRHKITKRGQNVTFRCDPISEHNRLYWYRQTLGQGPEFLTYFQNEAQLEKSRLLSDRFSAERPKGSFSTLEIQRTEQGDSAMYLCASSLMIEDTQYFGPGTRLTVL.

The chain has TRBV4-1 and TRBJ2-1; D may be TRBD1 (5 bases). In germline, CDR1 is MGHRA, CDR2 YSYEKL. Between the trimmed V and J ends, which lost 4 bases and 5 bases, there was a span of 15 bases. The CDR3 covers 15 residues. This CDR3 is CASSPPGRANNEQFF. The DNA for the CDR3 is TGCGCCAGCAGCCCACCAGGCAGGGCAAACAATGAGCAGTTCTTC.

J is TRBJ1-2 and V is TRBV12-3 or TRBV12-4; D is possibly TRBD1 (6 bases). There are 12 residues in the CDR3. Trimming took 3 bases from V and 8 from J, leaving 10 bases between them. CDR3 protein: CASSFTGFGYTF. The CDR3 coding sequence is TGTGCCAGCAGTTTTACAGGGTTCGGCTACACCTTC.

The V call is TRBV5-1, the J call TRBJ2-1; 14 nucleotides agree with TRBD2. CDR1 and CDR2 from the germline V gene are SGHRS and YFSETQ. The CDR3 loop spans 17 amino acids. Trimming took 4 bases from V and 4 from J; bases not matched to a gene: 7. The CDR3 spells CASSMGTSGGFYNEQFF. CDR3 sequence (DNA): TGCGCCAGCAGCATGGGGACTAGCGGGGGCTTTTACAATGAGCAGTTCTTC.